This T cell receptor beta chain was sequenced for a study of T cells after somatic rescue of genetic block. Per the germline V gene, CDR1 is SGHTS and CDR2 is YDEGEE. V was cut by 3 bases and J by 4 bases, with 10 bases left in between. This CDR3 has 13 amino acids. Clones were read by immunoSEQ multiplex PCR, and TCRdb kept only the in-frame ones, dropping some. The table records 100,000 to 120,000 clones, 80% to 95% of them present only once. The chain links TRBV5-8 to TRBJ1-1, with unresolved D. This receptor was identified in a woman aged 18-29 years. The sample was peripheral blood mononuclear cells (PBMCs). In nucleotides, the CDR3 is TGTGCCAGCAGCTGGATGGAGGTCACTGAAGCTTTCTTT. Translated: CASSWMEVTEAFF.